This entry lists 24 T cell receptor beta chains sequenced from one sample in a study of circulating and synovial CD4+ cells in juvenile arthritis (dated by TCRdb to between 2014 and 2016). Library generation was performed with the immunoSEQ multiplex PCR assay. The clones in this table, taken by TCRdb from immuneACCESS, are in-frame only. Not every clone is retained; where verified, under half of the shortfall comes from an unresolved V gene, and the cause of the rest is unknown. This sample is represented by approximately 2,300 clones; roughly 90% of them were singletons. The ten most abundant clones make up under 4.5% of the sample. Sequencing was performed on HLA-DR+ CD4+ T cells from blood. The cell subset or site label, as the study defines it: circulating pathogenic-like lymphocytes, sorted as HLA-DR+CD14-CD3+CD4+CD25low/- blood T cells. These TCRs come from a human donor with juvenile idiopathic arthritis.

The rearrangement joins TRBV5-1 to TRBJ1-4; tentatively, D is TRBD1 (5 bases). Germline V gene data show CDR1 as SGHRS and CDR2 as YFSETQ. V was cut by 4 bases and J by 8 bases, with 21 bases left in between. The CDR3 consists of 16 residues. CDR3 DNA sequence: TGCGCCAGCAGCCCTGGGTATACCGGGACTGGGGAAAAACTGTTTTTT. This gives the protein CASSPGYTGTGEKLFF.

J is TRBJ2-5 and V is TRBV7-2, with 10 bases that match TRBD2. The V segment lost 5 bases and the J segment 4 bases; nucleotides outside the gene matches: 7. This CDR3 has 15 residues. Germline V gene data show CDR1 as SGHTA and CDR2 as FQGNSA. The chain's CDR3 is CASSPQRGGAETQYF. The CDR3 nucleotides read TGTGCCAGCAGCCCCCAGCGGGGGGGCGCAGAGACCCAGTACTTC.

The J gene is TRBJ1-3, the V gene TRBV27; D is perhaps TRBD1 (5 bases). V lost 5 bases and J lost 0, with 14 bases in between. Germline lookup yields CDR1 MNHEY and CDR2 SMNVEV (reference sequence). The length of the CDR3 is 16 residues. CDR3 amino acids: CASSPAWGRSGNTIYF. CDR3 sequence (DNA): TGTGCCAGCAGTCCCGCTTGGGGCCGCTCTGGAAACACCATATATTTT.

The chain recombines TRBV6-1 with TRBJ2-7; 7 positions match TRBD1. This CDR3 contains 15 residues. Germline-derived CDR1 and CDR2 are MNHNS and SASEGT. With V trimmed by 4 bases and J by 3 bases, 9 bases remained unmatched. CDR3 loop: CASSARDRAVYEQYF. The CDR3 DNA is TGTGCCAGCAGTGCCCGGGACAGAGCAGTCTACGAGCAGTACTTC.

The chain uses TRBV5-1 and TRBJ2-3; 7 bases fit TRBD1. V shed 7 bases, J shed 1 base, and the junction held 9 bases outside the gene matches. CDR3 length equals 15 residues. Germline assignment: CDR1 SGHRS and CDR2 YFSETQ. The CDR3 protein is CASLLGDRRTDTQYF. The DNA for the CDR3 is TGCGCCAGCCTCTTAGGGGACAGACGCACAGATACGCAGTATTTT.

V and J are TRBV6-6 and TRBJ2-7, with a weak D call TRBD1 (7 bases). The CDR3 totals 16 residues. CDR1 MNHNY and CDR2 SVGAGI come from the germline V gene (reference sequence). The V end lost 2 bases, the J end lost 3 bases, and 17 bases lay between the germline ends. The CDR3 loop is CASSYAGQEGSYEQYF. The CDR3 DNA reads TGTGCCAGCAGTTACGCTGGACAGGAGGGTAGCTACGAGCAGTACTTC.

This clone came up once. The rearrangement uses TRBV18 and TRBJ1-3; weak D call: TRBD1 (6 bases). Germline CDR1 is KGHSH and CDR2 is LQKENI. The CDR3 sequence is 12 residues long. Trimming removed 4 bases at V and 8 bases at J, with 9 bases between. This CDR3 reads CASSLKGDTIYF. The CDR3 DNA sequence: TGTGCCAGCTCACTCAAGGGGGACACCATATATTTT. Looking up the rest from reference TRBV18 and TRBJ1-3 gives the full variable domain: NAGVMQNPRHLVRRRGQEARLRCSPMKGHSHVYWYRQLPEEGLKFMVYLQKENIIDESGMPKERFSAEFPKEGPSILRIQQVVRGDSAAYFCASSLKGDTIYFGEGSWLTVV.

The V and J genes are TRBV11-2 and TRBJ2-5; 8 nucleotides match TRBD2. Losses at the gene ends were 1 base for V and 4 bases for J; bases not matched to a gene: 2. The CDR3 runs to 14 residues. Germline V gene lookup returns CDR1 SGHAT and CDR2 FQNNGV. The CDR3 is CASSLGAGGETQYF. In DNA form, the CDR3 reads TGTGCCAGCAGCTTAGGGGCGGGGGGAGAGACCCAGTACTTC.

The chain combines TRBV5-1 with TRBJ2-1, with TRBD2 identical over 13 bases. J was trimmed by 15 bases and V by 2 bases; bases with no gene match: 11. This CDR3 is built from 15 residues. Germline lookup yields CDR1 SGHRS and CDR2 YFSETQ. Written as DNA, the CDR3 is TGCGCCAGCAGCTTTCAACTAGCGGGGGGGAGTCGGGGGTTCTTC. Protein sequence: CASSFQLAGGSRGFF. The entire variable domain, with the rest obtained from reference TRBV5-1 and TRBJ2-1, is as follows: KAGVTQTPRYLIKTRGQQVTLSCSPISGHRSVSWYQQTPGQGLQFLFEYFSETQRNKGNFPGRFSGRQFSNSRSEMNVSTLELGDSALYLCASSFQLAGGSRGFFGPGTRLTVL.

J is TRBJ1-2 and V is TRBV5-4; D may be TRBD1 (6 bases). V lost 3 bases to trimming and J lost 2 bases, with 8 bases between them. The germline V gene encodes CDR1 SGHNT and CDR2 YYREEE (reference sequence). This CDR3 spans 13 amino acids. This chain's CDR3 is CASSYDRNYGYTF. CDR3 in DNA: TGTGCCAGCAGCTATGACAGGAACTATGGCTACACCTTC.

V gene TRBV7-2 combines with J gene TRBJ1-1, with D possibly being TRBD1 (6 bases). CDR3 length: 13 amino acids. V shed 5 bases and J shed 7 bases, with 14 bases lying between them. The germline V gene encodes CDR1 SGHTA and CDR2 FQGNSA. CDR3 coding DNA: TGTGCCAGCAGCCGTGCACAGGGATTTGAAGCTTTCTTT. This encodes CASSRAQGFEAFF.

The chain is built from TRBV7-7 and TRBJ2-1, with TRBD2 matching 8 bases. Trimming cost V 7 bases and J 14 bases; bases outside gene matches: 13. There are 13 residues in the CDR3. CDR1 and CDR2 from the germline V gene are SSHAT and FNYEAQ (reference sequence). The CDR3 bases are TGTGCCAGCAACCGTCATATAGGACTAGCTGAGTTCTTC. It encodes CASNRHIGLAEFF. The full variable domain, with the rest looked up from reference TRBV7-7 and TRBJ2-1, is GAGVSQSPRYKVTKRGQDVTLRCDPISSHATLYWYQQALGQGPEFLTYFNYEAQPDKSGLPSDRFSAERPEGSISTLTIQRTEQRDSAMYRCASNRHIGLAEFFGPGTRLTVL.

This clone came up once. This sequence joins TRBV7-2 and TRBJ2-5, with D perhaps TRBD2 (6 bases). CDR1 and CDR2 (germline): SGHTA, FQGNSA. The CDR3 contains 14 residues. Between the trimmed V and J ends, which lost 1 base and 5 bases, there was a span of 11 bases. The CDR3 here is CASSLGLAIETQYF. CDR3 bases: TGTGCCAGCAGCTTAGGTCTAGCGATCGAGACCCAGTACTTC.

The V and J genes are TRBV7-3 and TRBJ2-3; D perhaps matches TRBD2 (5 bases). This CDR3 spans 13 amino acids. Trimming pared 5 bases from V and 2 bases from J, leaving 8 bases between. Germline CDR1 SGHTA, CDR2 FQGTGA. CDR3 sequence: CASSRDFTDTQYF. For the CDR3, the DNA is TGTGCCAGCAGCCGGGATTTCACAGATACGCAGTATTTT.

This chain joins TRBV6-6 and TRBJ1-5; TRBD1 matches 8 bases. CDR3 length: 14 amino acids. Trimming took 6 bases from V and 6 from J; bases not matched to a gene: 7. In germline, CDR1 is MNHNY, CDR2 SVGAGI (reference sequence). The CDR3 DNA follows: TGTGCCAGCAGGACGACAGGGGATGGTCAGCCCCAGCATTTT. This translates into CASRTTGDGQPQHF.

CDR3 sequence (DNA): TGTGCCAGCAGCTTGGGGCGGGGGGCCCGGGGGGATACGCAGTATTTT. Protein: CASSLGRGARGDTQYF. The gene calls are TRBV5-4 and TRBJ2-3, with TRBD2 identical over 8 bases. With V trimmed by 0 bases and J by 6 bases, 9 bases remained unmatched. Germline assignment: CDR1 SGHNT and CDR2 YYREEE (reference sequence). This CDR3 is 16 amino acids long. The variable domain in full, with the rest retrieved from reference TRBV5-4 and TRBJ2-3, is ETGVTQSPTHLIKTRGQQVTLRCSSQSGHNTVSWYQQALGQGPQFIFQYYREEENGRGNFPPRFSGLQFPNYSSELNVNALELDDSALYLCASSLGRGARGDTQYFGPGTRLTVL.

The V and J genes are TRBV6-5 and TRBJ2-7; 10 bases agree with TRBD2. The germline gives CDR1 MNHEY, CDR2 SVGAGI. The CDR3 consists of 14 residues. With 6 bases clipped from V and 7 bases from J, the junction kept 9 bases outside the gene matches. The CDR3 reads CASSVSGGAGEQYF. DNA of the CDR3: TGTGCCAGCAGCGTCAGCGGGGGGGCAGGTGAGCAGTACTTC.

V usage is TRBV5-4 and J usage is TRBJ2-1; 7 bases are shared with TRBD2. Germline CDR1 SGHNT, CDR2 YYREEE (reference sequence). The junction had 3 bases not matched to a gene; V was cut back by 4 bases and J by 8 bases. The CDR3 runs 12 residues. The CDR3 loop reads CASSARGDEQFF. The CDR3 DNA follows: TGTGCCAGCAGCGCCCGGGGGGATGAGCAGTTCTTC.

V gene TRBV7-2 combines with J gene TRBJ2-5; D gene ambiguous. CDR1 is SGHTA, CDR2 FQGNSA, per germline. Trimming pared 8 bases from V and 2 bases from J, leaving 12 bases between. The CDR3 is 13 amino acids. The CDR3 sequence: CASLSGWQETQYF. The CDR3 region has the DNA TGTGCCAGCCTCTCGGGTTGGCAAGAGACCCAGTACTTC.

This clone turned up a few times. The chain carries TRBV5-1 and TRBJ1-4, with 7 bases aligning to TRBD1. The CDR3 consists of 16 residues. Trimming cost V 3 bases and J 0 bases; bases outside gene matches: 5. Germline loops: CDR1 SGHRS, CDR2 YFSETQ. In nucleotides, the CDR3 is TGCGCCAGCAGCTCGACAGGGACAGCAACTAATGAAAAACTGTTTTTT. It specifies CASSSTGTATNEKLFF.

This clone occurred once. V gene TRBV10-3 combines with J gene TRBJ1-5, with 8 bases identical to TRBD1. Looked up from germline, CDR1 is ENHRY and CDR2 is SYGVKD. The CDR3 contains 15 residues. Trimming removed 4 bases from V and 2 bases from J; junction bases left unmatched: 4. CDR3 nucleotides: TGTGCCATCAGTGTGGAGGGACAGGGCAATCAGCCCCAGCATTTT. Protein: CAISVEGQGNQPQHF.

V usage is TRBV4-3 and J usage is TRBJ1-2; possible D gene TRBD1, 6 bases. Germline CDR1 and CDR2: LGHNA and YSLEER. V lost 4 bases and J lost 2, with 17 bases in between. The CDR3 runs to 16 residues. This CDR3 reads CASSPGTNWENYGYTF. The CDR3 DNA reads TGCGCCAGCAGCCCGGGGACAAATTGGGAAAACTATGGCTACACCTTC.

J is TRBJ1-2 and V is TRBV2; a weak D match, TRBD1 (5 bases). CDR1 SNHLY and CDR2 FYNNEI come from the germline V gene. Trimming took off 4 bases at V and 8 bases at J, with 14 bases between the two ends. The CDR3 is made up of 13 amino acids. The CDR3: CASSVLGLEGYTF. DNA for the CDR3: TGTGCCAGCAGTGTTCTGGGGCTAGAGGGCTACACCTTC. Looking up the rest from reference TRBV2 and TRBJ1-2 gives the full variable domain: EPEVTQTPSHQVTQMGQEVILRCVPISNHLYFYWYRQILGQKVEFLVSFYNNEISEKSEIFDDQFSVERPDGSNFTLKIRSTKLEDSAMYFCASSVLGLEGYTFGSGTRLTVV.

Here the CDR3 DNA reads TGTGCCAGCAGCACGTCAGGGTATAGTCAGCCCCAGCATTTT. Translation gives CASSTSGYSQPQHF. This sequence joins TRBV7-9 and TRBJ1-5; TRBD1 might be the D (5 bases). V gave up 5 bases and J gave up 6 bases, with 14 bases separating them. The CDR3 is made up of 14 amino acids. CDR1 is SEHNR, CDR2 FQNEAQ, per germline (reference sequence).